This T cell receptor beta chain was captured by sequencing in a study of control samples from healthy donors and cancer patients. TCRdb keeps only in-frame clones here, not all; method: immunoSEQ multiplex PCR. The data contain about 95,000 clones, around 89% of them singletons. With 4 bases removed from V and 4 bases from J, the gap between germline ends came to 10 bases. Germline V CDR1 and CDR2: MNHEY, SVGAGI. This CDR3 contains 13 residues. The chain recombines TRBV6-5 with TRBJ1-1, with D possibly being TRBD1 (5 bases). Sequencing was performed on blood. The sequence came from a woman in her seventies in good health. DNA of the CDR3: TGTGCCAGCAGTTCCCCGGGGGGCACTGAAGCTTTCTTT. As protein: CASSSPGGTEAFF.